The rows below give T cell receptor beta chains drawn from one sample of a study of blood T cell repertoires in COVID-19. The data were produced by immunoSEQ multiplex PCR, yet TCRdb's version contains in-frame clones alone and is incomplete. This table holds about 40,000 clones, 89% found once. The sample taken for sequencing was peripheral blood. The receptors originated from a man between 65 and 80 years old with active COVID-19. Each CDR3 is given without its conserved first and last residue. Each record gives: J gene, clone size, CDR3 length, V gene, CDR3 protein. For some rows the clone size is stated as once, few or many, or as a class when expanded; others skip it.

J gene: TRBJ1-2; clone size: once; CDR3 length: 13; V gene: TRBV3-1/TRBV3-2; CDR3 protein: ASSPWDRTNYGYT
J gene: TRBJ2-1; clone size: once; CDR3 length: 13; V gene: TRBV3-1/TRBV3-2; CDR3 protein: ASSQESLLHNEQF
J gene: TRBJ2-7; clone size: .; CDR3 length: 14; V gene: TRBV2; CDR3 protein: ASSELEAGGSYEQY
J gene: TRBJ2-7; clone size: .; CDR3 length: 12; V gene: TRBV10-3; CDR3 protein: AISTGTSAYEQY
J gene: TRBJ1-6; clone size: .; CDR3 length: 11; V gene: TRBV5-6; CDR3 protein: ASRGTADSPLH
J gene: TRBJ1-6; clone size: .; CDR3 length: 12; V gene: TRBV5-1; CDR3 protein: ASSLGGTNSPLH
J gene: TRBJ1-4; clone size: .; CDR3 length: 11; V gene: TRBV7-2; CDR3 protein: ASSLGLGTGVF
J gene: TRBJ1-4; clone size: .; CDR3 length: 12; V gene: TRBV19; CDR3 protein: ASSRGVNSEKLF
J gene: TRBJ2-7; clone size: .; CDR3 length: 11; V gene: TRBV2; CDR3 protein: ASSVARSYEQY
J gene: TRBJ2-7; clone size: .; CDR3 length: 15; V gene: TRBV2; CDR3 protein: ASSESPSDRVYYEQY
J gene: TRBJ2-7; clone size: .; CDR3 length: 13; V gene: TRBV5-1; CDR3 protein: ASSLTSDPRYEQY
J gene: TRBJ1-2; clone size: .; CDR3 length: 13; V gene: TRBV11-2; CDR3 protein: ASSPLRGPNYGYT
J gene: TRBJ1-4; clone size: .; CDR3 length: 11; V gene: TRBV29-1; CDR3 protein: SVGGGGGEKLF
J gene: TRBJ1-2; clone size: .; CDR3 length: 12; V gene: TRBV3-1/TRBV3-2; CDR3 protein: ASRGQGAYDGYT
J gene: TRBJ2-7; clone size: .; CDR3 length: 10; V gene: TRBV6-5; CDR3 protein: ASRVGGNEQY
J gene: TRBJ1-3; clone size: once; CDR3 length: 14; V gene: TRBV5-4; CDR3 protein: ASSYALDREINTIY
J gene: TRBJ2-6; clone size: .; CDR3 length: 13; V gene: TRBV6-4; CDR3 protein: ASSGGGAGANVLT
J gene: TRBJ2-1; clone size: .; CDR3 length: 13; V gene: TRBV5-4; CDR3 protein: ASSPVGTTYNEQF
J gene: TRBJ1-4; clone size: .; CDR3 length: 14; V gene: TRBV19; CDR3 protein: KRGETGPSPNEKLF
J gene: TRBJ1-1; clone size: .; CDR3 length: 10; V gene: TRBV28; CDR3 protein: ASNVRDTEAF